Each of the 27 T cell receptor beta chains below was sequenced from the same sample in a study of beta chain features in type 1 diabetes. Since all of the isolated RNA was reverse transcribed, expressed TCRB transcripts were what got sequenced. Some clones are missing from TCRdb's copy, which holds only in-frame ones; the method was immunoSEQ multiplex PCR. The data show about 620,000 clones, about 14% seen once. The sequencing input was naive CD4+ T cells from blood. Receptors originate from a man younger than 30 in good health.

The chain carries TRBV5-7 and TRBJ1-4; D is unresolved. TRBV5-7 is an ORF for which the function is uncertain. The CDR3 covers 15 residues. With 2 bases removed from V and 8 bases from J, the gap between germline ends came to 16 bases. The CDR3 loop is CASSLSGRSGEKLFF. The DNA of the CDR3 is TGTGCCAGCAGCTTAAGCGGCAGGTCGGGAGAAAAACTGTTTTTT.

The chain recombines TRBV5-6 with TRBJ1-5, with a weak D call TRBD1 (5 bases). This CDR3 spans 16 amino acids. V was pared by 2 bases and J by 4 bases, with 16 bases between. Germline V gene sequence: CDR1 SGHDT, CDR2 YYEEEE. This chain's CDR3 is CASSFGGAIANQPQHF. CDR3 in DNA: TGTGCCAGCAGCTTCGGAGGGGCTATAGCAAATCAGCCCCAGCATTTT.

This chain's CDR3 is CSVRARLTDTQYF. The CDR3 nucleotides read TGCAGCGTCAGAGCCAGGTTAACAGATACGCAGTATTTT. The chain is built from TRBV29-1 and TRBJ2-3; D gene unclear. Germline CDR1 SQVTM, CDR2 ANQGSEA. With 6 bases removed from V and 3 bases from J, the gap between germline ends came to 13 bases. The CDR3 consists of 13 residues.

The table lists this clone with a few counts. The J gene is TRBJ2-1, the V gene TRBV27; 12 nucleotides agree with TRBD2. After removal of 7 bases from V and 1 base from J, the junction contained 14 bases not matched to a gene. The CDR3 is 19 amino acids. CDR1 MNHEY and CDR2 SMNVEV come from the germline V gene (reference sequence). CDR3 amino acids: CASNSLAGGFSWSYNEQFF. The CDR3 coding sequence is TGTGCCAGCAACTCGCTAGCGGGGGGGTTTTCGTGGTCCTACAATGAGCAGTTCTTC.

This clone was observed a few times. The chain carries TRBV5-1 and TRBJ1-5; 9 bases fit TRBD1. The CDR3 loop spans 15 amino acids. The germline V gene has CDR1 SGHRS and CDR2 YFSETQ. With V trimmed by 4 bases and J by 4 bases, 6 bases remained unmatched. CDR3 coding DNA: TGCGCCAGCAGCGCGGGACAGGGAAGGAATCAGCCCCAGCATTTT. It encodes CASSAGQGRNQPQHF.

The rearrangement links TRBV9 to TRBJ2-7; no clear D. The better agreement between TRBJ2-5 and the DNA end casts doubt on the J call. Germline values: CDR1 SGDLS, CDR2 YYNGEE. CDR3 length: 12 amino acids. The CDR3 loop is CASSPIGETQYF. The DNA of the CDR3 is TGTGCCAGCAGCCCAATAGGGGAGACCCAGTACTTC.

In its sample, this clone was seen a few times. The chain combines TRBV5-1 with TRBJ2-2; possibly TRBD1 for D (5 bases). CDR3 length: 14 amino acids. Trimming removed 0 bases at V and 5 bases at J, with 8 bases between. Germline-derived CDR1 and CDR2 are SGHRS and YFSETQ. This CDR3 reads CASSLETATGELFF. The DNA for the CDR3 is TGCGCCAGCAGCTTGGAGACAGCAACCGGGGAGCTGTTTTTT.

This chain uses TRBV9 with TRBJ1-2; 7 nucleotides agree with TRBD1. The trim removed 3 bases at V and 6 bases at J, leaving 11 bases unmatched. The length of the CDR3 is 15 residues. CDR1 is SGDLS and CDR2 is YYNGEE in the germline V gene. CDR3 in DNA: TGTGCCAGCAGCGGAGGACCGGGACAGTGGGATGGCTACACCTTC. Its translation: CASSGGPGQWDGYTF.

This clone was seen a handful of times. This chain links TRBV18 with TRBJ2-1; the match to TRBD1 covers 10 bases. Germline V gene sequence: CDR1 KGHSH, CDR2 LQKENI. This CDR3 is built from 16 residues. The V segment lost 3 bases and the J segment 5 bases; nucleotides outside the gene matches: 7. CDR3 nucleotides: TGTGCCAGCTCACCTTTTCCCGGGACAGGGGACAATGAGCAGTTCTTC. Translating it yields CASSPFPGTGDNEQFF.

The gene calls are TRBV30 and TRBJ2-1; 11 bases match TRBD2. Germline trimming cut 4 bases from V and 3 bases from J; bases unmatched to any gene: 5. Germline V gene data show CDR1 as GTSNPN and CDR2 as SVGIG (reference sequence). The CDR3 extends over 15 amino acids. CDR3 residues: CAWTRLAGSYNEQFF. For the CDR3, the DNA is TGTGCCTGGACTAGACTAGCGGGGAGCTACAATGAGCAGTTCTTC.

This clone was seen a few times. This chain joins TRBV6-5 and TRBJ1-2; tentatively, D is TRBD1 (6 bases). The germline V gene has CDR1 MNHEY and CDR2 SVGAGI. CDR3 size: 14 residues. Deletions cut 2 bases from V and 3 bases from J, with 10 bases between. The DNA for the CDR3 is TGTGCCAGCAGTTACAGGGGGACTGACTATGGCTACACCTTC. It translates to CASSYRGTDYGYTF.

This clone was detected a few times. The V gene is TRBV5-1, the J gene TRBJ2-1; TRBD2 aligns across 12 bases. Germline assignment: CDR1 SGHRS and CDR2 YFSETQ. With V trimmed by 4 bases and J by 4 bases, 6 bases remained unmatched. CDR3 length equals 16 residues. CDR3 nucleotide sequence: TGCGCCAGCAGCCCGGGCGGACTAGCGGGGTACAATGAGCAGTTCTTC. Protein: CASSPGGLAGYNEQFF.

The chain joins TRBV19 to TRBJ1-1; 9 bases map to TRBD1. CDR1 and CDR2 (germline): LNHDA, SQIVND (reference sequence). The CDR3 has 13 residues. The V and J ends lost 4 bases and 10 bases, in that order; junction bases with no gene match: 7. As DNA, the CDR3 is TGTGCCAGTAGTACCTGGACAGGGGTTACAGCTTTCTTT. Encoded protein: CASSTWTGVTAFF.

This clone was detected only a few times. CDR3 nucleotide sequence: TGCGCCAGCAGGGAGTCTTTACCCAGCCGGTGGGCTGAAGCTTTCTTT. Translating gives CASRESLPSRWAEAFF. The rearrangement joins TRBV4-3 to TRBJ1-1; D is unresolved. Trimming pared 6 bases from V and 6 bases from J, leaving 23 bases between. The germline gives CDR1 LGHNA, CDR2 YSLEER. The CDR3 loop spans 16 amino acids.

The V and J genes are TRBV9 and TRBJ1-5; D is perhaps TRBD1 (5 bases). The CDR3 is 14 residues long. Trimming cost V 0 bases and J 5 bases, with 9 bases left between them. Per the germline V gene, CDR1 is SGDLS and CDR2 is YYNGEE. CDR3 coding DNA: TGTGCCAGCAGCGTAGAAGACAGCTATCAGCCCCAGCATTTT. This codes for CASSVEDSYQPQHF.

This clone occurred a few times. The chain couples TRBV7-2 to TRBJ2-7, with 9 bases identical to TRBD2. CDR3 length: 16 amino acids. Germline loops: CDR1 SGHTA, CDR2 FQGNSA. With V trimmed by 5 bases and J by 5 bases, 13 bases remained unmatched. DNA of the CDR3: TGTGCCAGCAGCCCAAGGGGTAGCGGGGGTTTCGACGAGCAGTACTTC. Protein: CASSPRGSGGFDEQYF.

This clone was seen more than once but under ten times. The rearrangement uses TRBV21-1 and TRBJ2-5. TRBV21-1 is designated a pseudogene. This CDR3 spans 12 amino acids. CDR3 amino acids: CASKGQKETQYF. Written as DNA, the CDR3 is TGTGCCAGCAAAGGGCAGAAAGAGACCCAGTACTTC.

V and J are TRBV5-4 and TRBJ2-7, with 11 nucleotides matching TRBD2. Germline V gene sequence: CDR1 SGHNT, CDR2 YYREEE (reference sequence). V gave up 4 bases and J gave up 6 bases; unmatched junction bases: 9. This CDR3 comprises 15 residues. This CDR3 is CASSRLAGNFREQYF. The CDR3 bases are TGTGCCAGCAGCAGACTAGCGGGAAATTTTCGCGAGCAGTACTTC.

The rearrangement uses TRBV29-1 and TRBJ2-4; 10 bases are shared with TRBD2. The germline gives CDR1 SQVTM, CDR2 ANQGSEA. The CDR3 length is 14 residues. Trimming removed 3 bases from V and 7 bases from J; junction bases left unmatched: 6. CDR3 residues: CSVDAAGGPNIQYF. As DNA, the CDR3 is TGCAGCGTTGACGCAGCGGGGGGGCCCAACATTCAGTACTTC.

The rearrangement links TRBV7-2 to TRBJ2-2; 9 nucleotides line up with TRBD2. Trimming cost V 5 bases and J 0 bases; bases outside gene matches: 4. Germline V gene sequence: CDR1 SGHTA, CDR2 FQGNSA. This CDR3 is built from 16 residues. The CDR3 sequence is CASSTRLAANTGELFF. The CDR3, as DNA: TGTGCCAGCAGCACCAGACTAGCGGCGAACACCGGGGAGCTGTTTTTT.

This clone was observed a handful of times. The chain links TRBV6-5 to TRBJ2-5, with 8 nucleotides matching TRBD1. Per the germline V gene, CDR1 is MNHEY and CDR2 is SVGAGI. Trimming took 4 bases from V and 1 from J; bases not matched to a gene: 2. The length of the CDR3 is 14 residues. The CDR3, as DNA: TGTGCCAGCAGTTGGGACAGGACCCAAGAGACCCAGTACTTC. Its protein product is CASSWDRTQETQYF.

There are a few counts of this clone. The V call is TRBV7-9, the J call TRBJ1-4; D not certain. This CDR3 has 13 amino acids. The V gene lost 5 bases and the J gene lost 8 bases, with 12 bases spanning the gap. CDR1 is SEHNR and CDR2 is FQNEAQ in the germline V gene (reference sequence). CDR3: CASSPNTKEKLFF. The DNA of the CDR3 is TGTGCCAGCAGCCCAAACACCAAGGAAAAACTGTTTTTT.

This clone was seen more than once but under ten times. The rearrangement uses TRBV5-1 and TRBJ2-2; D assignment may be TRBD1 or TRBD2 (5 bases each). This CDR3 has 15 amino acids. V lost 3 bases, J lost 5 bases, and 14 bases lay in between. CDR1 is SGHRS and CDR2 is YFSETQ in the germline V gene. The CDR3 loop reads CASSYVGARTGELFF. The CDR3 coding sequence is TGCGCCAGCAGCTACGTCGGGGCAAGAACCGGGGAGCTGTTTTTT.

This chain links TRBV29-1 with TRBJ2-3; no clear D gene. With 8 bases removed from V and 1 base from J, the gap between germline ends came to 7 bases. CDR1 is SQVTM and CDR2 is ANQGSEA in the germline V gene. This CDR3 is built from 11 residues. CDR3 bases: TGCAGCTCCAGACGCACAGATACGCAGTATTTT. Translation gives CSSRRTDTQYF.

This clone was observed a few times. The rearrangement joins TRBV7-3 to TRBJ2-5, with 11 bases fitting TRBD2. Germline assignment: CDR1 SGHTA and CDR2 FQGTGA. The CDR3 runs to 13 residues. V shed 6 bases, J shed 5 bases, and the junction held 2 bases outside the gene matches. CDR3 residues: CASRRTSGETQYF. In nucleotides, the CDR3 is TGTGCCAGCAGGCGGACTAGCGGGGAGACCCAGTACTTC.

The table lists this clone with a few counts. This sequence joins TRBV4-1 and TRBJ2-7; D might be TRBD2 (5 bases). Trimming took off 4 bases at V and 4 bases at J, with 11 bases between the two ends. CDR1 is MGHRA, CDR2 YSYEKL, per germline. CDR3 size: 13 residues. The CDR3 DNA is TGCGCCAGCAGCCTTTCGGACTCATACGAGCAGTACTTC. This sequence encodes CASSLSDSYEQYF.

The chain recombines TRBV7-9 with TRBJ1-1; D may be TRBD1 (6 bases). V shed 4 bases and J shed 10 bases, with 16 bases lying between them. The CDR3 spans 13 residues. Germline V gene data show CDR1 as SEHNR and CDR2 as FQNEAQ (reference sequence). The DNA of the CDR3 is TGTGCCAGCAGCTCAAAGCGGGGGGCAGGAGCTTTCTTT. The encoded protein is CASSSKRGAGAFF.